This record looks at one T cell receptor (beta chain) sequence and its context. Its antigen remains unknown. This entry belongs to a study of shared clonotypes between healthy human individuals. The wider study: The plates for each donor numbered three CD4 naive, three CD4 memory, two CD8 naive and one CD8 memory.

Study results and caveats: Researchers sampled only blood; tissue repertoires likely differ. Measured sharing among donors was expected to vary with sequencing depth.

Assay used: immunoSEQ multiplex PCR; TCRdb lists only in-frame clones, some missing. The table lists some 2,100,000 clones, 93% of them singletons, with more than 1.5% in the top ten. Naive CD8 isolation took CD45RO-negative cells positively selected for CCR7 and excluded terminally differentiated effector memory CD45RA+ cells. Germline assignment: CDR1 MNHEY and CDR2 SMNVEV (reference sequence). This CDR3 contains 15 residues. Trimming left V 2 bases short and J 3 bases short, with 11 bases between. The sample comprised naive CD8+ T cells from PBMCs. The V gene is TRBV27, the J gene TRBJ2-1, with D uncertain. The sequence was obtained from a young man in good health. Some clones in this sample may be carry-over from other donors' samples. The CDR3 DNA follows: TGTGCCAGCAGTTTAGGGGTAGTCGGCTACAATGAGCAGTTCTTC. It yields the protein CASSLGVVGYNEQFF.